One sample yielded the 25 T cell receptor beta chains listed below, sequenced in a study of memory CD4+ T cells and cytomegalovirus serostatus. Single viable CD3+CD4+CD8-CD45RO+ cells were sorted as the memory CD4+ T cells. TCRdb's copy holds only in-frame clones and misses some; the assay was immunoSEQ multiplex PCR. The sample holds 40,000 to 50,000 clones; less than 85% are singletons and the top ten take 1.5% to 2%. The material sequenced was memory CD4+ T cells from blood. The receptor source for this set is an adult in good health and CMV-seronegative.

The J gene is TRBJ1-1, the V gene TRBV7-9; D unclear. The V and J ends lost 1 base and 2 bases respectively, with 5 bases between them. The CDR3 sequence is 13 residues long. CDR1 and CDR2 (germline): SEHNR, FQNEAQ (reference sequence). The CDR3: CASSLEGNTEAFF. CDR3 nucleotides: TGTGCCAGCAGCTTAGAGGGAAACACTGAAGCTTTCTTT.

This chain joins TRBV6-5 and TRBJ2-3; TRBD2 might be the D (6 bases). Germline lookup yields CDR1 MNHEY and CDR2 SVGAGI. The CDR3 totals 14 residues. V was trimmed by 7 bases and J by 3 bases, leaving 14 bases between them. The CDR3 is CASTNGGGTDTQYF. CDR3 DNA: TGTGCCAGCACTAACGGGGGAGGAACAGATACGCAGTATTTT.

Notes on this clone: Other DNA sequences in this specimen translate into the identical CDR3. The chain combines TRBV6-6 with TRBJ1-1, with D uncertain. The CDR3 spans 14 residues. Germline V gene data show CDR1 as MNHNY and CDR2 as SVGAGI (reference sequence). Trimming shortened V by 0 bases and J by 1 base, and 6 bases separated the two germline ends. DNA for the CDR3: TGTGCCAGCAGTTACTCTCGTAGGAACACTGAAGCTTTCTTT. Its translation is CASSYSRRNTEAFF.

About this clone itself: In the same sample, other DNA sequences code for this CDR3. The rearrangement links TRBV28 to TRBJ1-5; 7 bases are a match to TRBD1. The ends lost 5 bases at V and 7 bases at J; junction bases unmatched: 2. Germline CDR1 reads MDHEN; CDR2 reads SYDVKM. The CDR3 has 12 amino acids. In DNA form, the CDR3 reads TGTGCCAGCAGTGACAGGGCCCAGCCCCAGCATTTT. Translating it yields CASSDRAQPQHF.

The chain has TRBV4-2 and TRBJ2-5, with 12 bases aligning to TRBD2. J lost 1 base, V lost 4 bases, and 7 bases had no gene match. The CDR3 loop spans 17 amino acids. CDR1 and CDR2 from the germline V gene are LGHNA and YNFKEQ. CDR3 in DNA: TGTGCCAGCAGCCCACATGGGACTAGCGGGTCCCAAGAGACCCAGTACTTC. It specifies CASSPHGTSGSQETQYF.

The V gene is TRBV7-9, the J gene TRBJ1-2, with TRBD1 matching 11 bases. The V segment lost 5 bases and the J segment 5 bases; nucleotides outside the gene matches: 10. The length of the CDR3 is 16 residues. In germline, CDR1 is SEHNR, CDR2 FQNEAQ (reference sequence). The CDR3 reads CASSQSLGQGGYGYTF. The CDR3 bases are TGTGCCAGCAGCCAGAGCTTGGGACAGGGGGGGTATGGCTACACCTTC.

The CDR3: CASSLDYPRYNEQFF. The CDR3 DNA sequence: TGTGCCAGCAGCTTAGATTACCCCAGATACAATGAGCAGTTCTTC. This chain connects TRBV11-3 to TRBJ2-1; D unclear. The CDR3 has 15 residues. The V and J ends lost 0 bases and 4 bases respectively, with 10 bases between them. Germline CDR1 is SGHNT and CDR2 is YENEEA.

The genes are TRBV5-4 and TRBJ1-6; D might be TRBD1 (5 bases). The length of the CDR3 is 15 residues. Trimming removed 6 bases at V and 4 bases at J, with 14 bases between. Germline V lookup: CDR1 SGHNT, CDR2 YYREEE (reference sequence). CDR3 in DNA: TGTGCCAGCACGAACTACGGGGGTTATAATTCACCCCTCCACTTT. As protein: CASTNYGGYNSPLHF.

This sequence joins TRBV7-1 and TRBJ1-5; D uncertain. TRBV7-1 is flagged as an ORF with uncertain function. The CDR3 is made up of 13 amino acids. Trimming took off 4 bases at V and 7 bases at J, with 11 bases between the two ends. The CDR3 reads CASSLDPGQPQHF. The CDR3 DNA follows: TGTGCCAGCAGCTTAGATCCGGGACAGCCCCAGCATTTT.

The chain is built from TRBV27 and TRBJ2-5; the D gene is possibly TRBD1 (6 bases). CDR3 size: 14 residues. The V end lost 5 bases, the J end lost 5 bases, and 15 bases lay between the germline ends. Germline V CDR1 and CDR2: MNHEY, SMNVEV (reference sequence). The CDR3 nucleotides read TGTGCCAGCAGTCCCCAGGGGCCGCGGGAGACCCAGTACTTC. Its protein product is CASSPQGPRETQYF.

A few counts support this clone. This chain connects TRBV7-7 to TRBJ1-6, with D perhaps matching TRBD1 (5 bases). V was shortened by 5 bases and J by 8 bases, with 28 bases between the two germline ends. This CDR3 is 19 amino acids long. CDR1 and CDR2 from the germline V gene are SSHAT and FNYEAQ (reference sequence). The CDR3 nucleotides are TGTGCCAGCAGCCTCAACTCGGGACCGGAGGCAGAAAGCGATTCACCCCTCCACTTT. Its protein is CASSLNSGPEAESDSPLHF.

This clone was recorded once. The chain has TRBV5-1 and TRBJ2-7; 8 bases are a match to TRBD1. V lost 4 bases, J lost 4 bases, and 7 bases stayed unmatched. Per the germline V gene, CDR1 is SGHRS and CDR2 is YFSETQ. The CDR3 extends over 14 amino acids. This CDR3 reads CASSQTTGAYEQYF. CDR3 coding DNA: TGCGCCAGCAGCCAGACGACAGGGGCTTACGAGCAGTACTTC.

This sequence joins TRBV5-1 and TRBJ1-2; tentative D call: TRBD1 (6 bases). With 0 bases removed from V and 6 bases from J, the gap between germline ends came to 12 bases. CDR1 is SGHRS and CDR2 is YFSETQ in the germline V gene. The CDR3 consists of 14 residues. The CDR3 spells CASSLEGDYHGYTF. As DNA, the CDR3 is TGCGCCAGCAGCTTGGAGGGGGACTACCATGGCTACACCTTC.

This clone was observed a single time. This chain uses TRBV4-1 with TRBJ2-5; 7 bases fit TRBD1. The V gene's germline CDR1 is MGHRA and CDR2 YSYEKL. J was trimmed by 5 bases and V by 0 bases; bases with no gene match: 12. The CDR3 extends over 17 amino acids. DNA of the CDR3: TGCGCCAGCAGCCAAGATGGGCCGAGACAGGGCGGGGAGACCCAGTACTTC. Translating it yields CASSQDGPRQGGETQYF.

The V and J genes are TRBV11-3 and TRBJ1-2, with D tentatively TRBD1 (5 bases). CDR1 and CDR2 from the germline V gene are SGHNT and YENEEA. The CDR3 has 16 residues. With 0 bases removed from V and 4 bases from J, the gap between germline ends came to 15 bases. The CDR3 DNA reads TGTGCCAGCAGCTTAGACTCTAGGGGATTTGGCTATGGCTACACCTTC. It yields the protein CASSLDSRGFGYGYTF.

The rearrangement joins TRBV18 to TRBJ2-2, with D tentatively TRBD1 (7 bases). The CDR3 totals 17 residues. Germline V gene lookup returns CDR1 KGHSH and CDR2 LQKENI. Trimming pared 0 bases from V and 0 bases from J, leaving 11 bases between. In nucleotides, the CDR3 is TGTGCCAGCTCACCACCTGGCAGGGGGGCGAACACCGGGGAGCTGTTTTTT. The encoded protein is CASSPPGRGANTGELFF.

This clone has just a few counts. This chain joins TRBV18 and TRBJ2-1, with TRBD2 identical over 13 bases. With 6 bases clipped from V and 5 bases from J, the junction kept 4 bases outside the gene matches. The CDR3 contains 15 residues. Germline V gives CDR1 KGHSH, CDR2 LQKENI. This chain's CDR3 is CASSRGLAGDNEQFF. DNA for the CDR3: TGTGCCAGCTCTAGAGGACTAGCGGGGGACAATGAGCAGTTCTTC.

V usage is TRBV30 and J usage is TRBJ1-3; D uncertain. V was trimmed by 0 bases and J by 5 bases, leaving 8 bases between them. The germline V gene has CDR1 GTSNPN and CDR2 SVGIG (reference sequence). The CDR3 contains 13 residues. The CDR3 spells CAWSVDGRNTIYF. CDR3 DNA sequence: TGTGCCTGGAGTGTGGACGGGAGAAACACCATATATTTT.

V gene TRBV2 combines with J gene TRBJ2-1, with a possible D match to TRBD2 (6 bases). Trimming left V 6 bases short and J 1 base short, with 13 bases between. CDR1 SNHLY and CDR2 FYNNEI come from the germline V gene. The CDR3 runs 15 residues. CDR3 bases: TGTGCCAGCAGGGGGGGATCAAGTTCCTACAATGAGCAGTTCTTC. Translating gives CASRGGSSSYNEQFF.

The J gene is TRBJ2-7, the V gene TRBV27; D perhaps matches TRBD2 (5 bases). V was pared by 5 bases and J by 6 bases, with 14 bases between. Germline loops: CDR1 MNHEY, CDR2 SMNVEV (reference sequence). The CDR3 has 13 residues. CDR3 sequence reads: CASSVEVGSEQYF. In DNA, the CDR3 is TGTGCCAGCAGTGTAGAGGTAGGGAGCGAGCAGTACTTC.

This CDR3 is CASNSADRVVNYGYTF. As DNA, the CDR3 is TGTGCCAGCAACTCCGCCGACAGGGTGGTTAACTATGGCTACACCTTC. The rearrangement uses TRBV28 and TRBJ1-2; 7 bases map to TRBD1. Germline V gene lookup returns CDR1 MDHEN and CDR2 SYDVKM. Unmatched junction bases numbered 12, after V lost 7 bases and J lost 1 base. The CDR3 is 16 amino acids.

The rearrangement uses TRBV6-5 and TRBJ1-1; no reliable D call. The CDR3 is made up of 16 amino acids. With 0 bases removed from V and 1 base from J, the gap between germline ends came to 12 bases. Germline V gene sequence: CDR1 MNHEY, CDR2 SVGAGI. CDR3 in DNA: TGTGCCAGCAGTTACTCGTTCGGTCGGCCGAACACTGAAGCTTTCTTT. Translated: CASSYSFGRPNTEAFF.

The gene calls are TRBV7-9 and TRBJ2-1, with TRBD1 matching 7 bases. The V segment lost 2 bases and the J segment 8 bases; nucleotides outside the gene matches: 6. Germline V CDR1 and CDR2: SEHNR, FQNEAQ (reference sequence). The CDR3 has 14 amino acids. The CDR3 sequence is CASSLIRDRDEQFF. CDR3 bases: TGTGCCAGCAGCTTAATCAGAGACAGGGATGAGCAGTTCTTC.

CDR3 coding DNA: TGTGCCAGTAGTATCAACGCGGGGGAGACCCAGTACTTC. Residues: CASSINAGETQYF. This chain uses TRBV19 with TRBJ2-5; a possible D gene is TRBD2 (6 bases). The CDR3 contains 13 residues. The V end was cut by 3 bases, the J end by 5 bases, with 10 bases between. CDR1 and CDR2 (germline): LNHDA, SQIVND (reference sequence).

There are a few counts of this clone. The V gene is TRBV29-1, the J gene TRBJ1-2; D ambiguous. CDR3 length equals 13 residues. Trimming pared 7 bases from V and 4 bases from J, leaving 16 bases between. Germline CDR1 SQVTM, CDR2 ANQGSEA. The CDR3 nucleotides read TGCAGCGCCGCTGACATCGGTGGCTATGGCTACACCTTC. This sequence encodes CSAADIGGYGYTF.